A single sample gave rise to the 25 T cell receptor beta chains below, sequenced in a study of regulatory T cells in long-lasting Graves disease. Time point here: newly diagnosed GD, antithyroid drugs for less than 3 months. RNA extracted from PBMCs served as the sequencing template. The authors built TCR beta libraries using iRepertoire HTBI primers and Arm-PCR of CDR3 regions. TCRdb ran MiXCR on the multiplex PCR reads and lists one entry per CDR3 protein. Among more than 300,000 distinct CDR3 sequences, about an eighth were seen once, and the ten largest hold under 20%. The same sample was also used in a study of T cells in Graves' hyperthyroidism and ophthalmopathy.

Sequencing used peripheral blood mononuclear cells (PBMCs), obtained at new diagnosis, from a patient treated with antithyroid drugs. The receptors here all came from a woman younger than 35 with Graves disease.

This clonotype was picked up many times. CDR3 nucleotide sequence: TGCAGTGCTAGAGTCCCGGGACAGGGACGAACGAACACTGAAGCTTTCTTT. This sequence encodes CSARVPGQGRTNTEAFF. This chain connects TRBV20-1 to TRBJ1-1; TRBD1 matches 9 bases. Germline CDR1 is DFQATT and CDR2 is SNEGSKA (reference sequence). The CDR3 is 17 amino acids. The trim removed 1 base at V and 1 base at J, leaving 10 bases unmatched.

At least ten counts were recorded for this clonotype. The chain couples TRBV20-1 to TRBJ2-3; no definite D call. The CDR3 runs to 14 residues. Per germline, CDR1 DFQATT and CDR2 SNEGSKA (reference sequence). The V end lost 5 bases, the J end lost 5 bases, and 17 bases lay between the germline ends. This CDR3 reads CSAVWLRLGDTQYF. CDR3 nucleotide sequence: TGCAGTGCTGTATGGCTGCGTTTGGGAGATACGCAGTATTTT.

In this sample, this clonotype turned up many times. The chain combines TRBV7-3 with TRBJ1-1; TRBD1 matches at 7 bases. The germline gives CDR1 SGHTA, CDR2 FQGTGA. Losses at the gene ends were 5 bases for V and 8 bases for J; bases not matched to a gene: 11. The CDR3 totals 14 residues. CDR3 protein: CASSQDRTRDEAFF. The CDR3 nucleotides are TGTGCCAGCAGCCAGGACAGGACCCGAGACGAAGCTTTCTTT. The whole variable domain, filled in from reference TRBV7-3 and TRBJ1-1, reads GAGVSQTPSNKVTEKGKYVELRCDPISGHTALYWYRQSLGQGPEFLIYFQGTGAADDSGLPNDRFFAVRPEGSVSTLKIQRTERGDSAVYLCASSQDRTRDEAFFGQGTRLTVV.

Notes on this clonotype: A clone one base away is much larger, so this may be a read error. The chain is built from TRBV4-3 and TRBJ2-1; perhaps TRBD2 as D (5 bases). Trimming took off 1 base at V and 2 bases at J, with 9 bases between the two ends. This CDR3 has 15 amino acids. CDR1 and CDR2 (germline): LGHNA, YSLEER. The CDR3 coding sequence is TGCGCCAGCAGCCAAGCTCTAGCAGCCTACAATGAGCAGTTCTTC. This sequence encodes CASSQALAAYNEQFF.

Many counts were recorded for this clonotype. The chain links TRBV12-3 or TRBV12-4 to TRBJ1-2; D is unresolved. The V end lost 6 bases, the J end lost 8 bases, and 16 bases lay between the germline ends. The CDR3 has 13 residues. This chain's CDR3 is CASRPRIIRGYTF. CDR3 nucleotides: TGTGCCAGCAGGCCAAGGATTATTCGGGGCTACACCTTC.

Comment on this clonotype: This clone may be a read error of a much larger clone one base away. This chain joins TRBV12-3 or TRBV12-4 and TRBJ1-6; unclear D gene. V was cut by 5 bases and J by 3 bases, with 8 bases left in between. CDR3 length equals 14 residues. The CDR3 loop is CASSPGLYNSPLHF. CDR3 nucleotides: TGTGCCAGCAGTCCCGGACTCTATAATTCACCCCTCCACTTT.

This clonotype has a count of ten or more. This chain connects TRBV6-5 to TRBJ1-2, with 8 nucleotides matching TRBD1. Germline V gene sequence: CDR1 MNHEY, CDR2 SVGAGI. The junction had 10 bases not matched to a gene; V was cut back by 4 bases and J by 3 bases. The CDR3 covers 16 residues. The CDR3 spells CASSWTGRGYDYGYTF. The DNA of the CDR3 is TGTGCCAGCAGTTGGACAGGGCGAGGGTATGACTATGGCTACACCTTC.

As regards this clonotype: This clone may be a read error of a much larger clone one base away. The conserved final phenylalanine or tryptophan is absent from the CDR3, which likely points to a read error. This chain links TRBV7-2 with TRBJ2-5; D gene unclear. Trimming removed 1 base at V and 7 bases at J, with 10 bases between. This CDR3 contains 13 residues. The germline gives CDR1 SGHTA, CDR2 FQGNSA. This chain's CDR3 is CASSLETIGTQYL. The CDR3 DNA is TGTGCCAGCAGCTTAGAGACCATCGGGACCCAGTACCTC.

The rearrangement uses TRBV9 and TRBJ2-1; the D gene is possibly TRBD2 (5 bases). This CDR3 has 15 residues. Germline lookup yields CDR1 SGDLS and CDR2 YYNGEE. V was trimmed by 0 bases and J by 9 bases, leaving 16 bases between them. In nucleotides, the CDR3 is TGTGCCAGCAGCGTAGTAGAGGGTCCCGGCCCTGAGCAGTTCTTC. Protein product: CASSVVEGPGPEQFF. Based on the CDR3 plus reference TRBV9 and TRBJ2-1, the full variable domain is DSGVTQTPKHLITATGQRVTLRCSPRSGDLSVYWYQQSLDQGLQFLIQYYNGEERAKGNILERFSAQQFPDLHSELNLSSLELGDSALYFCASSVVEGPGPEQFFGPGTRLTVL.

This clonotype has just a few counts. The genes are TRBV7-9 and TRBJ2-1, with D possibly TRBD2 on 6 matching bases. This CDR3 has 16 amino acids. Germline V gives CDR1 SEHNR, CDR2 FQNEAQ (reference sequence). Trimming pared 6 bases from V and 2 bases from J, leaving 17 bases between. The CDR3 sequence: CASSPTVGGPYNEQFF. The DNA of the CDR3 is TGTGCCAGCAGTCCGACCGTCGGGGGTCCCTACAATGAGCAGTTCTTC.

The chain is built from TRBV29-1 and TRBJ1-1; no clear D gene. Germline V gives CDR1 SQVTM, CDR2 ANQGSEA. The V gene lost 4 bases and the J gene lost 0 bases, with 9 bases spanning the gap. The CDR3 contains 13 residues. CDR3 nucleotide sequence: TGCAGCGTTGTTGGGTCGATGAACACTGAAGCTTTCTTT. Amino acids: CSVVGSMNTEAFF.

This clonotype was seen ten or more times. The chain carries TRBV29-1 and TRBJ2-7; 15 bases agree with TRBD2. Germline assignment: CDR1 SQVTM and CDR2 ANQGSEA. The length of the CDR3 is 16 residues. V trimming: 8 bases; J trimming: 5 bases; junction bases outside the gene matches: 13. The CDR3 nucleotides read TGCAGCTTTACGAAGGGACTAGCGGGAGGAGGAGACGAGCAGTACTTC. As protein: CSFTKGLAGGGDEQYF.

This clonotype was counted at least ten times. This sequence joins TRBV2 and TRBJ2-7; TRBD1 is a possible D gene (6 bases). V lost 8 bases to trimming and J lost 2 bases, with 10 bases between them. Germline CDR1 reads SNHLY; CDR2 reads FYNNEI. The CDR3 has 12 residues. CDR3 bases: TGTGCCAGCGAAGGACAGACCTACGAGCAGTACTTC. Protein sequence: CASEGQTYEQYF.

This clonotype appeared a few times. This chain joins TRBV19 and TRBJ2-7, with D possibly being TRBD1 (6 bases). The CDR3 runs to 14 residues. With 6 bases removed from V and 2 bases from J, the gap between germline ends came to 14 bases. Germline values: CDR1 LNHDA, CDR2 SQIVND (reference sequence). The CDR3: CASRQTGLAYEQYF. CDR3 DNA sequence: TGTGCCAGTAGGCAGACAGGTCTGGCCTACGAGCAGTACTTC.

This clonotype has only a few counts. V is TRBV6-5 and J is TRBJ2-1; 9 nucleotides line up with TRBD2. Losses at the gene ends were 0 bases for V and 7 bases for J; bases not matched to a gene: 10. CDR3 length equals 17 residues. Germline CDR1 reads MNHEY; CDR2 reads SVGAGI. This CDR3 is CASSYSKRRGGLNEQFF. The CDR3 DNA sequence: TGTGCCAGCAGTTACTCGAAGAGGCGGGGGGGCTTAAATGAGCAGTTCTTC.

This clonotype was observed at least ten times. V gene TRBV12-3 or TRBV12-4 combines with J gene TRBJ1-1; no firm D call. The CDR3 runs 13 residues. Trimming removed 3 bases from V and 1 base from J, with 6 bases in between. Written as DNA, the CDR3 is TGTGCCAGCAGTTTTTATTCGAACACTGAAGCTTTCTTT. Amino acid sequence: CASSFYSNTEAFF.

This clonotype was seen ten or more times. This chain joins TRBV11-2 and TRBJ1-1; TRBD1 matches 9 bases. J gave up 1 base and V 6 bases, and 3 bases lay outside the gene matches. The CDR3 length is 14 residues. In germline, CDR1 is SGHAT, CDR2 FQNNGV. The CDR3 region is CASRTGGRNTEAFF. As DNA, the CDR3 is TGTGCCAGCAGAACAGGGGGCCGGAACACTGAAGCTTTCTTT.

This clonotype was counted many times. V usage is TRBV11-2 and J usage is TRBJ2-3; D is perhaps TRBD2 (5 bases). The V and J ends lost 1 base and 11 bases respectively, with 10 bases between them. The germline V gene has CDR1 SGHAT and CDR2 FQNNGV. This CDR3 has 12 amino acids. The CDR3: CASSLVGEGQYF. In DNA, the CDR3 is TGTGCCAGCAGCTTAGTTGGTGAGGGGCAGTATTTT.

This clonotype was seen ten or more times. The CDR3 region has the DNA TGCAGCGTTGGGACACGCCTGACGGATGAGCAGTTCTTC. This sequence encodes CSVGTRLTDEQFF. J is TRBJ2-1 and V is TRBV29-1; maybe TRBD1 (5 bases). Germline V gene lookup returns CDR1 SQVTM and CDR2 ANQGSEA. V was cut by 4 bases and J by 8 bases, with 15 bases left in between. This CDR3 has 13 amino acids.

At least ten counts were recorded for this clonotype. The CDR3 loop reads CASRLAGQETQYF. CDR3 sequence (DNA): TGTGCCAGCCGCCTAGCGGGACAAGAGACCCAGTACTTC. This rearrangement joins TRBV28 to TRBJ2-5, with 9 positions matching TRBD2. J gave up 2 bases and V 8 bases, and 3 bases lay outside the gene matches. The CDR3 consists of 13 residues. CDR1 is MDHEN and CDR2 is SYDVKM in the germline V gene.

The CDR3 sequence is CASSFPGINPYEQYF. For the CDR3, the DNA is TGTGCCAGCAGTTTTCCGGGCATAAACCCCTACGAGCAGTACTTC. This chain links TRBV5-6 with TRBJ2-7, with no clear D. CDR3 length: 15 residues. Germline-derived CDR1 and CDR2 are SGHDT and YYEEEE. V lost 5 bases, J lost 2 bases, and 17 bases lay in between.

This clonotype was detected many times. V and J are TRBV4-1 and TRBJ2-2; D gene uncertain. The CDR3 consists of 15 residues. The germline V gene encodes CDR1 MGHRA and CDR2 YSYEKL. Trimming removed 1 base at V and 1 base at J, with 7 bases between. CDR3 nucleotides: TGCGCCAGCAGCCAAGGGGTGGGGAACACCGGGGAGCTGTTTTTT. Protein sequence: CASSQGVGNTGELFF.

This clonotype has at least ten counts. The rearrangement links TRBV19 to TRBJ1-1; D is perhaps TRBD1 (5 bases). Germline CDR1 and CDR2: LNHDA and SQIVND (reference sequence). CDR3 length: 15 residues. Trimming shortened V by 1 base and J by 3 bases, and 12 bases separated the two germline ends. The DNA of the CDR3 is TGTGCCAGTAGTATAGGTTGGGGCCAGGACACTGAAGCTTTCTTT. Protein sequence: CASSIGWGQDTEAFF.

This clonotype was counted ten times or more. V gene TRBV10-3 combines with J gene TRBJ2-1, with D hard to call. V was trimmed by 5 bases and J by 4 bases, leaving 18 bases between them. The CDR3 runs 16 residues. CDR1 ENHRY and CDR2 SYGVKD come from the germline V gene. The CDR3 reads CAISTKLSLLYNEQFF. CDR3 nucleotide sequence: TGTGCCATCAGTACCAAGTTGTCCCTACTGTACAATGAGCAGTTCTTC.

This chain connects TRBV6-1 to TRBJ2-2; the D gene could be TRBD1 or TRBD2 (5 bases each). The CDR3 extends over 14 amino acids. Germline values: CDR1 MNHNS, CDR2 SASEGT. V was clipped by 8 bases and J by 5 bases, with 15 bases between them. The CDR3 DNA sequence: TGTGCCAGCGAGGGGACCTGGATAACCGGGGAGCTGTTTTTT. This codes for CASEGTWITGELFF.